A selection of T cell receptor beta chains follows, all from one sample in a study of blood T cell repertoires in COVID-19. The protocol was immunoSEQ multiplex PCR, while the TCRdb copy is restricted to in-frame clones and leaves out a portion. Among fewer than 450,000 clones listed, around 86% were seen once. The sequenced material came from peripheral blood. These receptors originate from a woman aged 45-59 years with COVID-19, enrolled during active disease. Both conserved end residues are part of each CDR3. The order of the fields is D gene, clone size, J gene, V gene, CDR3 DNA, CDR3 protein. A D gene is named only where the DNA matches it firmly. Size is stated for part of the rows, as once, few or many counts, or as a class when the clone is expanded.

NA,NA,TRBJ1-6,TRBV6-1,TGTGCCAGCAGTGATTCGTTTCTAGTCTATAATTCACCCCTCCACTTT,CASSDSFLVYNSPLHF
NA,NA,TRBJ2-7,TRBV5-1,TGCGCCAGCAGCTTGCGGGGACTGGAAGGAGACGAGCAGTACTTC,CASSLRGLEGDEQYF
TRBD2,NA,TRBJ2-1,TRBV3-1/TRBV3-2,TGTGCCAGCAGCCAAGTTCCTAGCGGGAGGCTTTTAGGTGAGCAGTTCTTC,CASSQVPSGRLLGEQFF
NA,NA,TRBJ1-2,TRBV4-1,TGCGCCAGCAGCCAAGTGGCAGGGGCCTTCTATGGCTACACCTTC,CASSQVAGAFYGYTF
NA,NA,TRBJ1-6,TRBV27,TGTGCCAGCAGTTTGCAGGGGTATAATTCACCCCTCCACTTT,CASSLQGYNSPLHF
TRBD1,NA,TRBJ1-6,TRBV3-1/TRBV3-2,TGTGCCAGCAGCAATCAGGACAGGGGCGGATCACCCCTCCACTTT,CASSNQDRGGSPLHF
TRBD2,NA,TRBJ2-1,TRBV15,TGTGCCACCAGCAGAGAACTAGCGGGGGCCTACAATGAGCAGTTCTTC,CATSRELAGAYNEQFF
NA,NA,TRBJ1-3,TRBV14,TGTGCCAGCAGCCAAGATAACAGCCGGAGAAACACCATATATTTT,CASSQDNSRRNTIYF
TRBD2,NA,TRBJ2-2,TRBV11-2,TGTGCCAGCAGCTTAGGGACTAGCGGGAGGGTGAACACCGGGGAGCTGTTTTTT,CASSLGTSGRVNTGELFF
NA,NA,TRBJ2-7,TRBV7-8,TGTGCCAGCAGCCAGGGGTATCGGGAGCAGTACTTC,CASSQGYREQYF
NA,NA,TRBJ1-1,TRBV15,TGTGCCACCAGCAGAGCGCTAAACACTGAAGCTTTCTTT,CATSRALNTEAFF
NA,NA,TRBJ2-7,TRBV19,TGTGCCGTGGGGACTTCGGCGGTCCACGAGCAGTACTTC,CAVGTSAVHEQYF
NA,NA,TRBJ2-7,TRBV27,TGTGCCAGCAGTTTAGAAACTAGTTACTTGTACGAGCAGTACTTC,CASSLETSYLYEQYF
TRBD2,few,TRBJ2-5,TRBV6-5,TGTGCCAGCAGTCACGCGGGGGGGCCCCAAGAGACCCAGTACTTC,CASSHAGGPQETQYF
TRBD2,once,TRBJ2-1,TRBV3-1/TRBV3-2,TGTGCCAGCAGCCTAGCGGGAGGCAATGAGCAGTTCTTC,CASSLAGGNEQFF
NA,once,TRBJ1-1,TRBV6-2/TRBV6-3,TGTGCCAGCAGTTCACAGGGCGGAAACACTGAAGCTTTCTTT,CASSSQGGNTEAFF
NA,NA,TRBJ2-7,TRBV5-5,TGTGCCAGCAGCAACAGTATTAACACCTACGAGCAGTACTTC,CASSNSINTYEQYF
NA,few,TRBJ2-7,TRBV6-2/TRBV6-3,TGTGCCAGCAGTTACTCTCGGACAATTTACTTCCACGAGCAGTACTTC,CASSYSRTIYFHEQYF
NA,NA,TRBJ1-3,TRBV5-1,TGCGCCAGCAGCTTTACTACAGGGACTGGAAACACCATATATTTT,CASSFTTGTGNTIYF
TRBD1,NA,TRBJ2-5,TRBV7-6,TGTGCCAGCAGCCCCACTAATCGACAGGGGGTTTGGGAGACCCAGTACTTC,CASSPTNRQGVWETQYF
NA,NA,TRBJ1-2,TRBV6-5,TGTGCCAGCAGGGGCACTTCGAGCTTCTATGGCTACACCTTC,CASRGTSSFYGYTF
NA,NA,TRBJ2-5,TRBV21-1,TGTGCCAGCAGCAAGGCGGCGGAGACCCAGTACTTC,CASSKAAETQYF
NA,NA,TRBJ2-3,TRBV27,TGTGCCAGCAGTTCTACAGGGTGGGGTAATACGCAGTATTTT,CASSSTGWGNTQYF
NA,NA,TRBJ1-1,TRBV5-4,TGTGCCAGCAGTTCGGACAGCATGAACACTGAAGCTTTCTTT,CASSSDSMNTEAFF
TRBD1,NA,TRBJ2-2,TRBV18,TGTGCCAGCTCACCACAGGGGGCCGTGAAGCTGTTTTTT,CASSPQGAVKLFF
TRBD2,once,TRBJ2-3,TRBV27,TGTGCCAGCTCCCCGGGACTAGCGGGCGGCACAGATACGCAGTATTTT,CASSPGLAGGTDTQYF
TRBD1,NA,TRBJ1-5,TRBV18,TGTGCCAGCTCACCAGCCAGGACAGGGAGCAATCAGCCCCAGCATTTT,CASSPARTGSNQPQHF
TRBD1,NA,TRBJ1-1,TRBV29-1,TGCAGCGTTGAAGGGGCGGACAGGGAAGCTTTCTTT,CSVEGADREAFF
NA,NA,TRBJ1-1,TRBV10-3,TGTGCCATCAGTGGGGGGGAGGGGAACACTGAAGCTTTCTTT,CAISGGEGNTEAFF
NA,NA,TRBJ2-3,TRBV7-7,TGTGCTAGCAGCCCTGACAGGAGGACTCAAGATACGCAGTATTTT,CASSPDRRTQDTQYF
NA,NA,TRBJ1-1,TRBV19,TGTGCCTGTAGGCCCCGCGGGAACACTGAAGCTTTCTTT,CACRPRGNTEAFF
TRBD1,few,TRBJ1-2,TRBV5-3,TGTGCCAGAAGCTCTGGGGACAGGGTCTGCGGCTACACCTTC,CARSSGDRVCGYTF